Listed here are 21 T cell receptor beta chains from one sample, sequenced in a study of cytomegalovirus exposure and HLA in healthy donors. The PCR ran on 60 Vbeta and 13 Jbeta primers. Profiled with immunoSEQ multiplex PCR; TCRdb holds only in-frame clones, not every one. The sample has tens of thousands of clones; almost 75% are singletons. Sequenced input: PBMCs. The origin of the receptors is a man aged 50-59 years in good health and CMV-seronegative.

This clone is a singleton in its sample. The chain has TRBV7-6 and TRBJ2-1; 7 bases agree with TRBD2. The CDR3 sequence is 13 residues long. V trimming: 5 bases; J trimming: 7 bases; junction bases outside the gene matches: 5. Germline CDR1 SGHVS, CDR2 FNYEAQ. DNA of the CDR3: TGTGCCAGCAGCCGGACTAGGGGTAATGAGCAGTTCTTC. It codes for CASSRTRGNEQFF.

This chain connects TRBV30 to TRBJ2-1; 8 bases agree with TRBD1. Germline CDR1 and CDR2: GTSNPN and SVGIG (reference sequence). Trimming cost V 3 bases and J 8 bases; bases outside gene matches: 9. The CDR3 sequence is 14 residues long. The CDR3 region is CAWSPDRVVDEQFF. The CDR3 nucleotides read TGTGCCTGGAGCCCGGACAGGGTGGTGGATGAGCAGTTCTTC. The full variable domain, completed using reference TRBV30 and TRBJ2-1, is SQTIHQWPATLVQPVGSPLSLECTVEGTSNPNLYWYRQAAGRGLQLLFYSVGIGQISSEVPQNLSASRPQDRQFILSSKKLLLSDSGFYLCAWSPDRVVDEQFFGPGTRLTVL.

This chain connects TRBV20-1 to TRBJ2-7; possible D gene TRBD1, 6 bases. The CDR3 contains 11 residues. The V gene's germline CDR1 is DFQATT and CDR2 SNEGSKA (reference sequence). V shed 5 bases and J shed 6 bases, with 11 bases lying between them. The CDR3 nucleotides read TGCAGTGCTGAAGGACAGCCCGAGCAGTACTTC. Translation gives CSAEGQPEQYF.

This rearrangement joins TRBV7-9 to TRBJ2-5, with 11 bases aligning to TRBD1. The CDR3 sequence is 16 residues long. Germline trimming cut 3 bases from V and 5 bases from J; bases unmatched to any gene: 8. CDR1 is SEHNR, CDR2 FQNEAQ, per germline (reference sequence). The CDR3 is CASSFSRTGGGETQYF. The CDR3 DNA reads as TGTGCCAGCAGCTTCTCCCGGACAGGGGGCGGCGAGACCCAGTACTTC.

This clone has just a few counts. The CDR3 here is CASRQTGGEQYF. The CDR3 bases are TGTGCCAGCAGGCAGACAGGGGGCGAGCAGTACTTC. This chain links TRBV6-5 with TRBJ2-7; 9 bases match TRBD1. V lost 6 bases and J lost 6; bases outside the gene matches: 3. The V gene's germline CDR1 is MNHEY and CDR2 SVGAGI. This CDR3 is 12 amino acids long.

This clone was seen a handful of times. The chain recombines TRBV2 with TRBJ2-7; 7 bases fit TRBD2. The germline gives CDR1 SNHLY, CDR2 FYNNEI. The CDR3 consists of 13 residues. The ends lost 7 bases at V and 6 bases at J; junction bases unmatched: 9. The CDR3 sequence: CASNWGGTPEQYF. CDR3 coding DNA: TGTGCCAGCAACTGGGGGGGAACCCCCGAGCAGTACTTC.

The chain employs TRBV19 and TRBJ1-2; 8 bases map to TRBD1. Germline-derived CDR1 and CDR2 are LNHDA and SQIVND (reference sequence). The trim removed 5 bases at V and 7 bases at J, leaving 15 bases unmatched. This CDR3 region has 16 residues. The CDR3 sequence is CASSSWTGRYLVGYTF. For the CDR3, the DNA is TGTGCCAGTAGTTCGTGGACAGGGCGGTACCTCGTTGGCTACACCTTC.

In this sample, this clone turned up once. V and J are TRBV19 and TRBJ2-7; 7 bases align to TRBD1. The CDR3 length is 14 residues. The V gene's germline CDR1 is LNHDA and CDR2 SQIVND (reference sequence). V trimming: 5 bases; J trimming: 2 bases; junction bases outside the gene matches: 6. CDR3 sequence: CASSLGQSTYEQYF. The CDR3 DNA reads TGTGCCAGTAGTCTGGGACAGAGTACCTACGAGCAGTACTTC.

The rearrangement uses TRBV27 and TRBJ2-1; 8 positions agree with TRBD2. Losses at the gene ends were 5 bases for V and 0 bases for J; bases not matched to a gene: 12. The CDR3 has 18 residues. CDR1 is MNHEY and CDR2 is SMNVEV in the germline V gene (reference sequence). The CDR3 loop is CASSGGRLALSSYNEQFF. CDR3 DNA: TGTGCCAGCAGTGGGGGGAGACTAGCGCTAAGCTCCTACAATGAGCAGTTCTTC.

This clone has a handful of counts. The chain recombines TRBV5-1 with TRBJ1-6, with TRBD1 matching 7 bases. The germline gives CDR1 SGHRS, CDR2 YFSETQ. J gave up 10 bases and V 4 bases, and 5 bases lay outside the gene matches. This CDR3 comprises 13 residues. In DNA, the CDR3 is TGCGCCAGCAGCGAAGGGGGCCAATCACCCCTCCACTTT. This gives the protein CASSEGGQSPLHF.

The V gene is TRBV6-1, the J gene TRBJ2-3; D unresolved. CDR1 is MNHNS, CDR2 SASEGT, per germline. V was pared by 0 bases and J by 0 bases, with 10 bases between. CDR3 size: 16 residues. The CDR3 is CASSEAPAASTDTQYF. The CDR3 DNA is TGTGCCAGCAGTGAAGCGCCGGCGGCTAGCACAGATACGCAGTATTTT.

In its sample, this clone was seen a few times. The chain has TRBV13 and TRBJ1-6, with D hard to call. V lost 5 bases to trimming and J lost 7 bases, with 6 bases between them. The CDR3 is 12 residues long. Germline lookup yields CDR1 PRHDT and CDR2 FYEKMQ (reference sequence). In DNA, the CDR3 is TGTGCCAGCAGCGCCAGAAATTCACCCCTCCACTTT. It codes for CASSARNSPLHF.

The chain has TRBV6-1 and TRBJ1-5, with D uncertain. The V and J ends lost 6 bases and 6 bases respectively, with 12 bases between them. Germline V gene lookup returns CDR1 MNHNS and CDR2 SASEGT. This CDR3 contains 13 residues. The CDR3 coding sequence is TGTGCCAGCAGCGGGGAGACTGGTCAGCCCCAGCATTTT. This gives the protein CASSGETGQPQHF.

V usage is TRBV10-1 and J usage is TRBJ2-1; TRBD2 matches at 12 bases. Germline V gene sequence: CDR1 WNHNN, CDR2 SYGVQD (reference sequence). V shed 4 bases and J 7 bases; nucleotides not matched to a gene: 11. The CDR3 is 17 residues long. The CDR3 here is CASSARTSGALKNEQFF. The CDR3 DNA follows: TGCGCCAGCAGTGCTAGGACTAGCGGGGCCCTTAAAAATGAGCAGTTCTTC.

This clone was recorded only once. The gene calls are TRBV4-1 and TRBJ1-1, with D uncertain. This CDR3 comprises 14 residues. V lost 3 bases and J lost 0, with 8 bases in between. Germline-derived CDR1 and CDR2 are MGHRA and YSYEKL. The CDR3 here is CASSQKQMNTEAFF. CDR3 DNA: TGCGCCAGCAGCCAGAAACAGATGAACACTGAAGCTTTCTTT.

The chain employs TRBV19 and TRBJ2-4, with 7 bases fitting TRBD1. Trimming cost V 5 bases and J 4 bases; bases outside gene matches: 11. CDR1 and CDR2 from the germline V gene are LNHDA and SQIVND (reference sequence). The CDR3 is 16 amino acids. The DNA for the CDR3 is TGTGCCAGTAGTCTTCGACAGGGATCTGGTAAAAACATTCAGTACTTC. Translation gives CASSLRQGSGKNIQYF.

This chain connects TRBV18 to TRBJ2-1, with D tentatively TRBD1 (6 bases). Deletions cut 0 bases from V and 7 bases from J, with 10 bases between. The CDR3 runs to 14 residues. CDR1 is KGHSH, CDR2 LQKENI, per germline. CDR3 residues: CASSPPAGANEQFF. In nucleotides, the CDR3 is TGTGCCAGCTCACCACCGGCAGGGGCAAATGAGCAGTTCTTC.

V is TRBV5-1 and J is TRBJ1-5, with TRBD1 matching 8 bases. The V segment lost 4 bases and the J segment 7 bases; nucleotides outside the gene matches: 10. The CDR3 is 15 residues long. The V gene's germline CDR1 is SGHRS and CDR2 YFSETQ. The CDR3 spells CASSPTGDARQPQHF. The CDR3 DNA reads as TGCGCCAGCAGCCCGACAGGGGACGCCAGGCAGCCCCAGCATTTT.

Comments on this clone: The junction departs from the called germline gene at one end, perhaps through a read error. The V gene is TRBV7-7, the J gene TRBJ2-3, with 7 bases matching TRBD1. The CDR3 is 14 amino acids. CDR1 and CDR2 (germline): SSHAT, FNYEAQ (reference sequence). CDR3 region: CASSLVGQTDTQYF. CDR3 DNA: TGTGCTAGCAGCTTAGTGGGACAGACAGATACGCAGTATTTT.

The rearrangement uses TRBV18 and TRBJ1-5, with TRBD1 as a possible D gene (6 bases). Trimming took off 3 bases at V and 0 bases at J, with 9 bases between the two ends. The CDR3 loop spans 15 amino acids. Looked up from germline, CDR1 is KGHSH and CDR2 is LQKENI. The CDR3 protein is CASSPGQHSNQPQHF. CDR3 bases: TGTGCCAGCTCACCTGGACAGCATAGCAATCAGCCCCAGCATTTT. Together with reference TRBV18 and TRBJ1-5, the CDR3 gives the full variable domain: NAGVMQNPRHLVRRRGQEARLRCSPMKGHSHVYWYRQLPEEGLKFMVYLQKENIIDESGMPKERFSAEFPKEGPSILRIQQVVRGDSAAYFCASSPGQHSNQPQHFGDGTRLSIL.

This clone was picked up a small number of times. The chain has TRBV7-3 and TRBJ1-2, with D possibly TRBD1 on 5 matching bases. The germline V and J ends were trimmed by 0 bases and 4 bases, with 9 bases remaining between them. Germline-derived CDR1 and CDR2 are SGHTA and FQGTGA. The CDR3 runs 14 residues. Written as DNA, the CDR3 is TGTGCCAGCAGCTTAACCCAGGGCAGCTATGGCTACACCTTC. Its translation: CASSLTQGSYGYTF.